Each of the 31 T cell receptor beta chains below was sequenced from the same sample in a study of T-cell reconstitution after alpha-beta-depleted transplantation in children. During its preparation, the TCRbeta library received unique molecular identifiers. Each CDR3 protein is one row after TCRdb ran MiXCR on the PCR reads. This table holds about 340,000 distinct CDR3 sequences, around 15% found once. The sequenced sample was PBMCs, mostly from graft donor cells, obtained 360 days after TCRalphabeta/CD19-depleted stem cell transplant. The origin of the receptors is a male patient aged 2-9 years who had a stem cell transplant for acute lymphoblastic leukemia, so the T cells may come from the graft donor.

This clonotype came up a few times. The chain is built from TRBV20-1 and TRBJ2-1, with TRBD1 matching over 9 bases. CDR1 and CDR2 (germline): DFQATT, SNEGSKA (reference sequence). The trim removed 1 base at V and 6 bases at J, leaving 10 bases unmatched. The CDR3 has 16 residues. The CDR3 reads CSARGTGTGRVNEQFF. CDR3 sequence (DNA): TGCAGTGCTAGAGGGACCGGGACAGGGAGGGTCAATGAGCAGTTCTTC.

The chain employs TRBV3-1 and TRBJ1-1; D remains unclear. Per germline, CDR1 LGHDT and CDR2 YNNKEL (reference sequence). V was shortened by 3 bases and J by 1 base, with 12 bases between the two germline ends. The CDR3 is 15 amino acids. CDR3 coding DNA: TGTGCCAGCAGCCATAACAGAATAGGGAACACTGAAGCTTTCTTT. Its protein is CASSHNRIGNTEAFF.

This clonotype showed up many times. The V and J genes are TRBV4-1 and TRBJ2-1; 11 bases match TRBD2. Germline values: CDR1 MGHRA, CDR2 YSYEKL. The CDR3 consists of 18 residues. J lost 4 bases, V lost 0 bases, and 8 bases had no gene match. CDR3 DNA: TGCGCCAGCAGCCAAGATTCGCTCATAGCGGGAGGGTACAATGAGCAGTTCTTC. As protein: CASSQDSLIAGGYNEQFF.

This clonotype was observed a handful of times. The J gene is TRBJ2-3, the V gene TRBV10-3; possibly TRBD1 or TRBD2 for D (5 bases each). V shed 3 bases and J shed 1 base, with 8 bases lying between them. Germline loops: CDR1 ENHRY, CDR2 SYGVKD. The CDR3 runs to 14 residues. As DNA, the CDR3 is TGTGCCATCAGTGAACAGGAGGGCACAGATACGCAGTATTTT. Translating gives CAISEQEGTDTQYF.

This clonotype was seen many times. The J gene is TRBJ1-5, the V gene TRBV7-2; D possibly corresponds to TRBD1 (6 bases). This CDR3 spans 17 amino acids. Between the trimmed V and J ends, which lost 1 base and 0 bases, there was a span of 13 bases. Germline-derived CDR1 and CDR2 are SGHTA and FQGNSA. The CDR3 here is CASSLVLGQYSNQPQHF. The CDR3 coding sequence is TGTGCCAGCAGCTTAGTCCTGGGACAATATAGCAATCAGCCCCAGCATTTT.

With respect to this clonotype: Likely a read error: the CDR3 ends without its conserved phenylalanine or tryptophan. The V gene is TRBV12-3 or TRBV12-4, the J gene TRBJ2-7; possible D gene TRBD1, 6 bases. The CDR3 consists of 13 residues. With 4 bases removed from V and 7 bases from J, the gap between germline ends came to 14 bases. Here the CDR3 reads CASSSTGLGEQYY. CDR3 nucleotide sequence: TGTGCCAGCAGTTCAACAGGGTTGGGAGAGCAGTACTAC.

V is TRBV28 and J is TRBJ2-3, with D unclear. V gave up 4 bases and J gave up 3 bases, with 11 bases separating them. Germline V gene lookup returns CDR1 MDHEN and CDR2 SYDVKM. The CDR3 spans 14 residues. The CDR3 DNA reads TGTGCCAGCAGTTCTCCCCCCGCGACAGATACGCAGTATTTT. It is translated as CASSSPPATDTQYF.

The chain links TRBV7-9 to TRBJ2-1; D ambiguous. Per germline, CDR1 SEHNR and CDR2 FQNEAQ (reference sequence). The CDR3 consists of 13 residues. With 5 bases removed from V and 8 bases from J, the gap between germline ends came to 13 bases. The CDR3: CASSTRALDEQFF. DNA for the CDR3: TGTGCCAGCAGCACCCGGGCTCTAGATGAGCAGTTCTTC.

This chain joins TRBV12-3 or TRBV12-4 and TRBJ1-1, with D unclear. The V end was cut by 1 base, the J end by 2 bases, with 23 bases between. The CDR3 loop spans 19 amino acids. The CDR3 protein is CASSLVRFLPNMVNTEAFF. CDR3 bases: TGTGCCAGCAGTTTAGTCCGGTTTCTGCCTAACATGGTTAACACTGAAGCTTTCTTT.

This clonotype was seen a handful of times. The chain links TRBV28 to TRBJ2-3, with unresolved D. Germline V gene lookup returns CDR1 MDHEN and CDR2 SYDVKM. The CDR3 consists of 14 residues. Trimming left V 6 bases short and J 1 base short, with 11 bases between. The CDR3 DNA reads as TGTGCCAGCAGAGACCGTCTGGGCACAGATACGCAGTATTTT. Translating gives CASRDRLGTDTQYF.

J is TRBJ2-2 and V is TRBV7-2; D might be TRBD1 (5 bases). Per the germline V gene, CDR1 is SGHTA and CDR2 is FQGNSA. V shed 4 bases and J shed 5 bases, with 14 bases lying between them. This CDR3 is 15 amino acids long. Here the CDR3 reads CASSSQGSQTGELFF. The CDR3 region has the DNA TGTGCCAGCAGCTCCCAGGGTAGTCAGACCGGGGAGCTGTTTTTT.

V gene TRBV20-1 combines with J gene TRBJ2-7; 7 bases agree with TRBD1. CDR1 and CDR2 from the germline V gene are DFQATT and SNEGSKA (reference sequence). This CDR3 has 14 residues. V shed 3 bases, J shed 3 bases, and the junction held 8 bases outside the gene matches. Here the CDR3 reads CSASSGQTRYEQYF. Written as DNA, the CDR3 is TGCAGTGCTAGCTCGGGACAGACCCGCTACGAGCAGTACTTC.

This clonotype has a handful of counts. The rearrangement joins TRBV25-1 to TRBJ2-1; TRBD1 matches 8 bases. Trimming removed 0 bases from V and 5 bases from J; junction bases left unmatched: 6. The CDR3 covers 16 residues. Germline V lookup: CDR1 MGHDK, CDR2 SYGVNS. DNA of the CDR3: TGTGCCAGCAGTGAATATCTGGGGACAGGTGACAATGAGCAGTTCTTC. Residues: CASSEYLGTGDNEQFF.

This clonotype was observed many times. The chain is built from TRBV6-1 and TRBJ2-5; tentatively, D is TRBD2 (5 bases). V was pared by 6 bases and J by 5 bases, with 19 bases between. This CDR3 has 15 residues. Germline-derived CDR1 and CDR2 are MNHNS and SASEGT. The CDR3 DNA follows: TGTGCCAGCAGCCTGCTCTACGGGGTCGTGGAGACCCAGTACTTC. It specifies CASSLLYGVVETQYF.

This clonotype was counted a few times. The chain uses TRBV4-3 and TRBJ2-1; 7 bases fit TRBD2. This CDR3 has 17 residues. CDR1 LGHNA and CDR2 YSLEER come from the germline V gene. Trimming cost V 0 bases and J 3 bases; bases outside gene matches: 8. DNA of the CDR3: TGCGCCAGCAGCCAAGATAGGCTAGCGGCCTACTACAATGAGCAGTTCTTC. Protein sequence: CASSQDRLAAYYNEQFF.

In DNA, the CDR3 is TGTGCCAGCAGCTTCTTAGGCTACCCGGCCCCCTACGAGCAGTACTTC. This sequence encodes CASSFLGYPAPYEQYF. The V call is TRBV7-2, the J call TRBJ2-7; D is ambiguous. V was trimmed by 3 bases and J by 2 bases, leaving 17 bases between them. This CDR3 region has 16 residues. Per the germline V gene, CDR1 is SGHTA and CDR2 is FQGNSA.

V and J are TRBV6-5 and TRBJ2-5; D gene ambiguous. V dropped 0 bases and J dropped 1 base, with 12 bases sitting between them. Germline V gives CDR1 MNHEY, CDR2 SVGAGI. The CDR3 extends over 16 amino acids. The CDR3 coding sequence is TGTGCCAGCAGTTACTCGATCGGAGTCACCCAAGAGACCCAGTACTTC. Its translation: CASSYSIGVTQETQYF.

The chain has TRBV20-1 and TRBJ2-7; 10 bases are a match to TRBD2. CDR3 length: 13 amino acids. Per the germline V gene, CDR1 is DFQATT and CDR2 is SNEGSKA (reference sequence). After removal of 6 bases from V and 3 bases from J, the junction contained 5 bases not matched to a gene. The chain's CDR3 is CSAVAGGNYEQYF. The CDR3 nucleotides read TGCAGTGCCGTAGCGGGAGGAAACTACGAGCAGTACTTC.

This clonotype turned up a few times. The rearrangement joins TRBV20-1 to TRBJ1-2, with 9 bases that match TRBD1. Germline CDR1 is DFQATT and CDR2 is SNEGSKA (reference sequence). The CDR3 length is 14 residues. Trimming at V came to 5 bases and at J to 4 bases, leaving 8 bases not matched to a gene. Here the CDR3 reads CSALTGGAAYGYTF. CDR3 nucleotides: TGCAGTGCTCTTACAGGGGGCGCAGCCTATGGCTACACCTTC.

The chain uses TRBV9 and TRBJ2-1; no clear D. The V end was cut by 4 bases, the J end by 8 bases, with 13 bases between. CDR1 and CDR2 (germline): SGDLS, YYNGEE. The CDR3 spans 13 residues. The CDR3 bases are TGTGCCAGCAGCCCTAGTCCGAAGGATGAGCAGTTCTTC. Residues: CASSPSPKDEQFF.

This clonotype has just one count. The V call is TRBV12-5, the J call TRBJ2-3; D may match TRBD1 or TRBD2 (5 bases each). CDR3 length equals 15 residues. Germline V gives CDR1 LGHNT, CDR2 FRNRAP. Trimming removed 2 bases at V and 0 bases at J, with 9 bases between. CDR3 nucleotides: TGTGCTAGTGGTTTGAGAGGGGCTAGCACAGATACGCAGTATTTT. Amino acid sequence: CASGLRGASTDTQYF.

The chain carries TRBV12-3 or TRBV12-4 and TRBJ2-2, with D perhaps TRBD2 (5 bases). This CDR3 comprises 13 residues. Trimming pared 6 bases from V and 6 bases from J, leaving 11 bases between. Here the CDR3 reads CASRRTSPGELFF. CDR3 nucleotide sequence: TGTGCCAGCAGACGAACTAGTCCCGGGGAGCTGTTTTTT.

This clonotype was picked up many times. V gene TRBV29-1 combines with J gene TRBJ1-1, with a tentative D call TRBD1 (6 bases). Trimming took 0 bases from V and 8 from J, leaving 13 bases between them. Looked up from germline, CDR1 is SQVTM and CDR2 is ANQGSEA. The CDR3 spans 13 residues. CDR3 in DNA: TGCAGCGTTGAAGAAGGGGGGGGGACAGAAGCTTTCTTT. It specifies CSVEEGGGTEAFF.

The CDR3 coding sequence is TGCAGCGTTGAAGGAGTGGGGTTTACTTATGGCTACACCTTC. Its translation is CSVEGVGFTYGYTF. The gene calls are TRBV29-1 and TRBJ1-2; D ambiguous. Germline V CDR1 and CDR2: SQVTM, ANQGSEA. CDR3 length: 14 residues. Trimming removed 1 base from V and 5 bases from J, with 14 bases in between.

The CDR3 protein is CASSLFRTGGNEKLFF. CDR3 bases: TGCGCCAGCAGCTTGTTCCGGACAGGGGGTAATGAAAAACTGTTTTTT. The rearrangement links TRBV5-1 to TRBJ1-4; TRBD1 aligns across 10 bases. V dropped 1 base and J dropped 4; count of bases not matched to a gene: 4. CDR3 length: 16 amino acids. Looked up from germline, CDR1 is SGHRS and CDR2 is YFSETQ.

This clonotype was counted many times. The germline gene is not matched at one end of the junction; a read error may be the cause. The rearrangement joins TRBV7-7 to TRBJ2-1, with TRBD1 as a possible D gene (6 bases). This CDR3 contains 13 residues. Looked up from germline, CDR1 is SSHAT and CDR2 is FNYEAQ (reference sequence). CDR3 nucleotide sequence: TGTGCTAGCAGTTCTGACAGGAACAATGAGCAGTTCTTC. Translated, it gives CASSSDRNNEQFF.

The chain couples TRBV7-3 to TRBJ2-2; possibly TRBD2 for D (5 bases). This CDR3 is built from 18 residues. Germline CDR1 reads SGHTA; CDR2 reads FQGTGA. V lost 5 bases and J 6 bases, leaving 25 bases between the germline ends. The CDR3 nucleotides read TGTGCCAGCAGCCCCGGACTCATCACGTACAGTTTAGCCGGGGAGCTGTTTTTT. It codes for CASSPGLITYSLAGELFF.

About this clonotype: A junction end diverges from the germline sequence, so it may reflect a read error. V and J are TRBV18 and TRBJ2-5; D assignment may be TRBD1 or TRBD2 (5 bases each). Germline V gives CDR1 KGHSH, CDR2 LQKENI. The CDR3 covers 13 residues. The CDR3: CASSPRSTGTEYF. CDR3 sequence (DNA): TGTGCCAGCTCACCACGTTCCACCGGGACCGAGTACTTC.

The chain combines TRBV7-2 with TRBJ2-2, with a possible D match to TRBD1 (6 bases). This CDR3 spans 15 amino acids. Per germline, CDR1 SGHTA and CDR2 FQGNSA. V was cut by 2 bases and J by 9 bases, with 16 bases left in between. CDR3 residues: CASSLTTGLARELFF. The CDR3 DNA reads TGTGCCAGCAGCTTAACCACAGGGTTAGCCAGGGAGCTGTTTTTT.

Ten or more counts support this clonotype. This chain connects TRBV10-3 to TRBJ2-2; TRBD1 might be the D (5 bases). The length of the CDR3 is 13 residues. V gave up 10 bases and J gave up 0 bases, with 9 bases separating them. Germline V gene data show CDR1 as ENHRY and CDR2 as SYGVKD. CDR3 loop: CASKGPNTGELFF. DNA of the CDR3: TGTGCCAGCAAGGGGCCGAACACCGGGGAGCTGTTTTTT.

The chain uses TRBV30 and TRBJ2-4; the match to TRBD1 covers 11 bases. The CDR3 covers 13 residues. The V segment lost 3 bases and the J segment 8 bases; nucleotides outside the gene matches: 3. CDR1 and CDR2 from the germline V gene are GTSNPN and SVGIG (reference sequence). CDR3 protein: CAWSADRGHIQYF. The CDR3 nucleotides are TGTGCCTGGAGCGCGGACAGGGGGCACATTCAGTACTTC.